A selection of T cell receptor beta chains follows, all from one sample in a study of cytomegalovirus exposure and HLA in healthy donors. Assay: immunoSEQ multiplex PCR; the TCRdb copy retains only in-frame clones and omits some. The sample holds approximately 89,000 clones, under 80% seen once. The sample was PBMCs. The source of these receptors is a male donor in good health and CMV-seronegative. Both conserved end residues are part of each CDR3. A D gene is named only where the DNA matches it firmly. The size entry is marked missing in some rows and otherwise reads once, few, many or a size class.

>TRBJ2-1|TRBD2|TRBV5-1|15|-
CATSGLAGGTNEQFF
TGCGCCACCAGTGGACTAGCGGGGGGAACCAATGAGCAGTTCTTC
>TRBJ1-1|-|TRBV30|10|few
CAWNRGEAFF
TGTGCCTGGAATAGGGGAGAAGCTTTCTTT
>TRBJ1-1|-|TRBV10-3|13|-
CAIMAGPNTEAFF
TGTGCCATCATGGCAGGCCCCAACACTGAAGCTTTCTTT
>TRBJ2-1|-|TRBV5-1|11|few
CASSLQYEQFF
TGCGCCAGCAGCTTGCAGTATGAGCAGTTCTTC
>TRBJ2-7|-|TRBV18|14|-
CASSRGTPEWEQYF
TGTGCCAGCTCACGGGGGACACCGGAATGGGAGCAGTACTTC
>TRBJ2-7|-|TRBV7-2|15|-
CASSLGAVASYEQYF
TGTGCCAGCAGCTTAGGGGCAGTCGCCTCCTACGAGCAGTACTTC
>TRBJ2-2|-|TRBV6-1|13|-
CASSDRDTGELFF
TGTGCCAGCAGTGACAGGGACACCGGGGAGCTGTTTTTT
>TRBJ1-1|-|TRBV5-1|15|-
CASSIGQLFNTEAFF
TGCGCCAGCAGCATAGGACAGCTCTTTAACACTGAAGCTTTCTTT
>TRBJ2-3|TRBD1|TRBV6-6|15|-
CASRAPGQGADTQYF
TGTGCCAGCAGGGCCCCGGGACAGGGTGCAGATACGCAGTATTTT
>TRBJ2-7|-|TRBV7-2|12|few
CASSVHSYEQYF
TGTGCCAGCAGCGTCCACAGCTACGAGCAGTACTTC
>TRBJ2-1|-|TRBV21-1|16|-
CASTFDRDREGNEQFF
TGTGCCAGCACCTTTGACCGGGACAGGGAAGGAAATGAGCAGTTCTTC
>TRBJ1-5|TRBD1|TRBV28|12|-
CASSSRGQPQHF
TGTGCCAGCAGCTCCAGGGGGCAGCCCCAGCATTTT
>TRBJ2-2|-|TRBV28|18|-
CASTTAHLDSSNTGELFF
TGTGCCAGCACCACTGCGCACCTCGACAGCTCGAACACCGGGGAGCTGTTTTTT
>TRBJ2-3|-|TRBV10-1|15|-
CASSSRGGSKDTQYF
TGCGCCAGCAGCAGTCGCGGGGGCTCAAAAGATACGCAGTATTTT
>TRBJ1-2|-|TRBV5-1|13|-
CASSLGTGYGYTF
TGCGCCAGCAGCCTGGGAACGGGTTACGGCTACACCTTC
>TRBJ1-1|-|TRBV7-2|14|-
CASSSGVRNTEAFF
TGTGCCAGCAGCTCGGGTGTGCGAAACACTGAAGCTTTCTTT
>TRBJ1-4|-|TRBV7-2|17|-
CASSLAGVYRANEKLFF
TGTGCCAGCAGCTTAGCAGGGGTGTATAGGGCTAATGAAAAACTGTTTTTT
>TRBJ2-1|-|TRBV7-9|16|-
CASSLFRGTDYNEQFF
TGTGCCAGCAGCCTGTTTCGGGGGACAGACTACAATGAGCAGTTCTTC
>TRBJ2-4|-|TRBV7-9|17|-
CASSDRGDATAKNIQYF
TGTGCCAGCAGCGATCGCGGGGATGCGACAGCCAAAAACATTCAGTACTTC
>TRBJ2-2|-|TRBV28|12|-
CASNRNTGELFF
TGTGCCAGCAACAGGAACACCGGGGAGCTGTTTTTT
>TRBJ1-5|TRBD1|TRBV19|15|once
CASSITGDSNQPQHF
TGTGCCAGTAGTATAACAGGGGATAGCAATCAGCCCCAGCATTTT
>TRBJ2-1|-|TRBV10-1|14|few
CASSESSGFNEQFF
TGCGCCAGCAGTGAATCCTCAGGCTTCAATGAGCAGTTCTTC